These 2 T cell receptor beta chains came from one sample sequenced in a study of cytomegalovirus exposure and HLA in healthy donors. PCR primers comprised 60 Vbeta and 13 Jbeta primers. TCRdb's copy holds only in-frame clones and misses some; the assay was immunoSEQ multiplex PCR. The sample has about 140,000 clones; roughly 80% are singletons. Sample: PBMCs. The receptor set was obtained from a man aged 40-49 years in good health and CMV-seronegative.

This chain joins TRBV9 and TRBJ1-2; 11 bases fit TRBD1. Trimming took 3 bases from V and 4 from J; bases not matched to a gene: 2. CDR1 is SGDLS and CDR2 is YYNGEE in the germline V gene. This CDR3 is built from 14 residues. CDR3 nucleotides: TGTGCCAGCAGCGGGGACAGGGGGATCTATGGCTACACCTTC. It specifies CASSGDRGIYGYTF. The full variable domain, its missing parts supplied by reference TRBV9 and TRBJ1-2, is DSGVTQTPKHLITATGQRVTLRCSPRSGDLSVYWYQQSLDQGLQFLIQYYNGEERAKGNILERFSAQQFPDLHSELNLSSLELGDSALYFCASSGDRGIYGYTFGSGTRLTVV.

The chain has TRBV7-9 and TRBJ1-4; 8 bases match TRBD1. CDR3 size: 16 residues. Germline CDR1 and CDR2: SEHNR and FQNEAQ (reference sequence). V gave up 2 bases and J gave up 1 base; unmatched junction bases: 3. This chain's CDR3 is CASSLPGQGTNEKLFF. In DNA form, the CDR3 reads TGTGCCAGCAGCTTACCCGGACAGGGAACTAATGAAAAACTGTTTTTT.